Presented here are 23 T cell receptor beta chains from one specimen sequenced in a study of cytomegalovirus exposure and HLA in healthy donors. The PCR employed 60 Vbeta primers together with 13 Jbeta primers. Only in-frame clones appear in the TCRdb table, and some are missing; sequencing was by immunoSEQ multiplex PCR. The data contain 45,000 to 65,000 clones, about 72% of them singletons. Sample: PBMCs. These receptors originate from a woman aged 40 to 50 in good health and CMV-seropositive.

This chain joins TRBV4-3 and TRBJ1-1, with D perhaps TRBD1 (6 bases). Germline lookup yields CDR1 LGHNA and CDR2 YSLEER. V was pared by 4 bases and J by 3 bases, with 12 bases between. The CDR3 contains 14 residues. CDR3: CASSRIQGYTEAFF. CDR3 DNA: TGCGCCAGCAGCCGCATACAGGGTTACACTGAAGCTTTCTTT.

This clone was seen a handful of times. The chain recombines TRBV7-2 with TRBJ2-3; the match to TRBD2 covers 11 bases. The CDR3 spans 16 residues. Germline assignment: CDR1 SGHTA and CDR2 FQGNSA. With V trimmed by 2 bases and J by 4 bases, 5 bases remained unmatched. CDR3 sequence (DNA): TGTGCCAGCAGCTTATTCCTAGCGGGGGGTGCAGATACGCAGTATTTT. Protein sequence: CASSLFLAGGADTQYF. The variable domain in full, with the rest retrieved from reference TRBV7-2 and TRBJ2-3, is GAGVSQSPSNKVTEKGKDVELRCDPISGHTALYWYRQSLGQGLEFLIYFQGNSAPDKSGLPSDRFSAERTGGSVSTLTIQRTQQEDSAVYLCASSLFLAGGADTQYFGPGTRLTVL.

The genes are TRBV23-1 and TRBJ2-7, with 8 bases identical to TRBD1. TRBV23-1 is an ORF, with its function uncertain. The CDR3 extends over 14 amino acids. Losses at the gene ends were 7 bases for V and 5 bases for J; bases not matched to a gene: 10. In DNA, the CDR3 is TGCGCCAGCACCCAGAATCTGACAGGGGACGAGCAGTACTTC. Translated: CASTQNLTGDEQYF.

This chain joins TRBV1 and TRBJ1-2; the listed D gene, TRBD1, was not tested against the DNA. TRBV1 is a documented pseudogene. The CDR3 covers 13 residues. The CDR3 DNA sequence: TGCACCAGCAGCCTGGGGCGTAGACATGGCTACACCTTC. Protein product: CTSSLGRRHGYTF.

This clone was observed a few times. The chain uses TRBV27 and TRBJ2-7, with D possibly TRBD2 on 6 matching bases. Trimming pared 4 bases from V and 5 bases from J, leaving 12 bases between. This CDR3 is 13 amino acids long. From germline, CDR1 is MNHEY and CDR2 SMNVEV (reference sequence). The CDR3 bases are TGTGCCAGCAGTTACTTGGGGGGAGACGAGCAGTACTTC. This codes for CASSYLGGDEQYF.

The rearrangement joins TRBV5-1 to TRBJ2-5; maybe TRBD1 (6 bases). With 4 bases removed from V and 5 bases from J, the gap between germline ends came to 18 bases. The CDR3 contains 15 residues. Looked up from germline, CDR1 is SGHRS and CDR2 is YFSETQ. The CDR3 DNA reads as TGCGCCAGCAGCCCAGGGGACCTCAGGGTGGAGACCCAGTACTTC. This sequence encodes CASSPGDLRVETQYF.

The CDR3 loop is CASSVSVNRESIQYF. CDR3 DNA sequence: TGTGCCAGCAGCGTTTCCGTAAACAGGGAAAGCATTCAGTACTTC. The chain employs TRBV9 and TRBJ2-4; possible D gene TRBD1, 6 bases. In germline, CDR1 is SGDLS, CDR2 YYNGEE. The V end lost 2 bases, the J end lost 9 bases, and 18 bases lay between the germline ends. The CDR3 spans 15 residues.

This chain connects TRBV6-6 to TRBJ1-5; TRBD1 is a possible D gene (5 bases). Trimming pared 6 bases from V and 5 bases from J, leaving 8 bases between. The CDR3 totals 12 residues. Germline loops: CDR1 MNHNY, CDR2 SVGAGI (reference sequence). Here the CDR3 reads CASSLTDQPQHF. The CDR3 nucleotides read TGTGCCAGCAGCCTGACAGATCAGCCCCAGCATTTT.

This clone was counted a few times. One end of the junction varies from germline; a read error may be responsible. The chain carries TRBV5-6 and TRBJ2-5; 7 bases fit TRBD2. Germline lookup yields CDR1 SGHDT and CDR2 YYEEEE. This CDR3 is 13 amino acids long. The DNA of the CDR3 is TGTGCCAGCAGCTCCTCTGGGCGGGAGAGCCAGTACTTC. Encoded protein: CASSSSGRESQYF.

The chain recombines TRBV4-2 with TRBJ1-2, with D perhaps TRBD1 (6 bases). Germline V gene lookup returns CDR1 LGHNA and CDR2 YNFKEQ. There are 15 residues in the CDR3. V lost 1 base, J lost 2 bases, and 11 bases lay in between. CDR3 nucleotide sequence: TGTGCCAGCAGCCAAGGACAGGTTTCCAACTATGGCTACACCTTC. Translated, it gives CASSQGQVSNYGYTF.

This clone has just a few counts. The CDR3 region is CASSRYQNEQFF. The CDR3 nucleotides are TGTGCCAGCAGCCGATACCAGAATGAGCAGTTCTTC. This chain links TRBV5-6 with TRBJ2-1; D unclear. The CDR3 has 12 amino acids. V gave up 4 bases and J gave up 7 bases, with 9 bases separating them. The germline CDR1 and CDR2 sequences are SGHDT and YYEEEE. Full variable domain (outside the CDR3, taken from reference TRBV5-6 and TRBJ2-1): DAGVTQSPTHLIKTRGQQVTLRCSPKSGHDTVSWYQQALGQGPQFIFQYYEEEERQRGNFPDRFSGHQFPNYSSELNVNALLLGDSALYLCASSRYQNEQFFGPGTRLTVL.

The chain recombines TRBV7-6 with TRBJ2-3, with D perhaps matching TRBD2 (6 bases). V was cut by 5 bases and J by 0 bases, with 12 bases left in between. This CDR3 region has 15 residues. Germline lookup yields CDR1 SGHVS and CDR2 FNYEAQ. The CDR3 DNA sequence: TGTGCCAGCAGCCGTAGCGGTACTAGCACAGATACGCAGTATTTT. This gives the protein CASSRSGTSTDTQYF.

The chain links TRBV11-1 to TRBJ1-1; TRBD1 is a possible D gene (5 bases). The CDR3 runs to 14 residues. The V gene's germline CDR1 is SGHAT and CDR2 FQDESV (reference sequence). The V and J ends lost 5 bases and 1 base respectively, with 11 bases between them. The CDR3 DNA sequence: TGTGCCAGCAGCATCTCGACAGAGAACACTGAAGCTTTCTTT. This codes for CASSISTENTEAFF.

The CDR3 loop reads CASSYLLGGGGTEAFF. CDR3 sequence (DNA): TGTGCCAGCAGTTACCTCTTGGGGGGAGGAGGCACTGAAGCTTTCTTT. The J gene is TRBJ1-1, the V gene TRBV6-5, with a tentative D call TRBD1 (5 bases). V dropped 2 bases and J dropped 4 bases, with 17 bases sitting between them. The CDR3 loop spans 16 amino acids. Per the germline V gene, CDR1 is MNHEY and CDR2 is SVGAGI.

This clone has a single count. V gene TRBV7-9 combines with J gene TRBJ2-1; 12 bases align to TRBD1. V gave up 4 bases and J gave up 7 bases; unmatched junction bases: 8. Germline CDR1 reads SEHNR; CDR2 reads FQNEAQ (reference sequence). There are 16 residues in the CDR3. The CDR3 here is CASSSEPGQGANEQFF. The CDR3 DNA follows: TGTGCCAGCAGCTCCGAACCGGGACAGGGGGCGAATGAGCAGTTCTTC.

The chain combines TRBV7-9 with TRBJ2-7, with D possibly TRBD1 on 6 matching bases. Trimming took 5 bases from V and 3 from J, leaving 14 bases between them. The CDR3 consists of 14 residues. Per the germline V gene, CDR1 is SEHNR and CDR2 is FQNEAQ (reference sequence). The CDR3 sequence is CASSREGQYYEQYF. In DNA form, the CDR3 reads TGTGCCAGCAGCCGAGAAGGACAGTACTACGAGCAGTACTTC.

The chain has TRBV7-8 and TRBJ2-5; no definite D call. CDR3 length: 14 amino acids. The ends were cut back, 1 base at V and 4 bases at J, with 10 bases in the middle. Germline assignment: CDR1 SGHVS and CDR2 FQNEAQ. CDR3 sequence reads: CASSLEVRLETQYF. CDR3 DNA sequence: TGTGCCAGCAGCTTAGAGGTTAGACTAGAGACCCAGTACTTC.

This clone was seen a handful of times. V is TRBV10-3 and J is TRBJ2-5; 9 bases are shared with TRBD2. V lost 4 bases, J lost 3 bases, and 6 bases stayed unmatched. The V gene's germline CDR1 is ENHRY and CDR2 SYGVKD. The CDR3 loop spans 15 amino acids. CDR3 in amino acids: CAISGNSGGEETQYF. CDR3 DNA: TGTGCCATCAGTGGAAATAGCGGGGGTGAAGAGACCCAGTACTTC.

The J gene is TRBJ1-1, the V gene TRBV27, with D uncertain. In germline, CDR1 is MNHEY, CDR2 SMNVEV (reference sequence). V lost 3 bases to trimming and J lost 2 bases, with 10 bases between them. This CDR3 region has 14 residues. The CDR3 is CASSFAGFNTEAFF. Written as DNA, the CDR3 is TGTGCCAGCAGTTTTGCGGGGTTTAACACTGAAGCTTTCTTT.

Turning to this clone: Other DNA sequences within the sample encode an identical CDR3. J is TRBJ1-6 and V is TRBV7-9; D is unclear. Deletions cut 1 base from V and 9 bases from J, with 10 bases between. Germline CDR1 SEHNR, CDR2 FQNEAQ (reference sequence). The CDR3 extends over 14 amino acids. The CDR3 DNA sequence: TGTGCCAGCAGCTTAGGAGCTGGCGGTTCACCCCTCCACTTT. Protein product: CASSLGAGGSPLHF.

The gene calls are TRBV9 and TRBJ1-1; 7 bases fit TRBD1. V gave up 3 bases and J gave up 4 bases; unmatched junction bases: 3. Germline CDR1 SGDLS, CDR2 YYNGEE. The CDR3 is made up of 13 amino acids. The CDR3 sequence: CASSATGRTEAFF. CDR3 coding DNA: TGTGCCAGCAGCGCGACAGGGCGCACTGAAGCTTTCTTT.

V usage is TRBV30 and J usage is TRBJ1-3, with D possibly TRBD1 on 5 matching bases. CDR1 GTSNPN and CDR2 SVGIG come from the germline V gene (reference sequence). This CDR3 region has 13 residues. Deletions cut 4 bases from V and 2 bases from J, with 9 bases between. CDR3: CAWNGGAGNTIYF. The DNA for the CDR3 is TGTGCCTGGAACGGGGGGGCTGGAAACACCATATATTTT. The whole variable domain, filled in from reference TRBV30 and TRBJ1-3, reads SQTIHQWPATLVQPVGSPLSLECTVEGTSNPNLYWYRQAAGRGLQLLFYSVGIGQISSEVPQNLSASRPQDRQFILSSKKLLLSDSGFYLCAWNGGAGNTIYFGEGSWLTVV.

V usage is TRBV4-2 and J usage is TRBJ1-1; D gene unclear. Trimming cost V 0 bases and J 6 bases, with 11 bases left between them. This CDR3 is built from 14 residues. Germline lookup yields CDR1 LGHNA and CDR2 YNFKEQ. CDR3 coding DNA: TGTGCCAGCAGCCAAGATACCGGGAAAGCTGAAGCTTTCTTT. Amino acid sequence: CASSQDTGKAEAFF.